A selection of T cell receptor beta chains follows, all from one sample in a study of shared clonotypes between healthy human individuals. The table came from immunoSEQ multiplex PCR; TCRdb's copy has only in-frame clones and leaves some out. Found here are under 1,100,000 clones, 70% to 80% of them singletons; the top ten hold over 1.3%. Sequencing was carried out using memory CD4+ T cells sorted from blood. The receptors come from a man younger than 30 in good health. Both conserved end residues are part of each CDR3. The D gene is left open where the match is weak. Only part of the rows carry a size: once, few, many, or a class if the clone is expanded.

cdr3_aa	cdr3_nt	clone_size	v_call	j_call	d_call
CASSNRGSGYTF	TGTGCCAGCAGCAACAGGGGCTCCGGCTACACCTTC	-	TRBV7-8	TRBJ1-2	TRBD1
CASSQTGRDRRNEKLFF	TGTGCCAGCAGCCAGACGGGGCGGGACAGGAGAAATGAAAAACTGTTTTTT	-	TRBV11-2	TRBJ1-4	TRBD1
CASSPKGNEQYF	TGTGCCAGCTCACCAAAGGGGAACGAGCAGTACTTC	-	TRBV18	TRBJ2-7	-
CASSLSGTSGNTIYF	TGTGCCAGCAGCCTATCCGGCACCTCAGGAAACACCATATATTTT	few	TRBV7-9	TRBJ1-3	-
CASSEVRQGRKKLFF	TGTGCCAGCAGTGAAGTGAGACAGGGGAGGAAAAAACTGTTTTTT	-	TRBV6-1	TRBJ1-4	TRBD1
CASSLVGQANTEAFF	TGTGCCAGCAGCTTAGTTGGACAGGCGAACACTGAAGCTTTCTTT	few	TRBV7-2	TRBJ1-1	TRBD1
CASSREVLAKNIQYF	TGTGCCAGCAGCCGTGAAGTCCTAGCCAAAAACATTCAGTACTTC	-	TRBV7-2	TRBJ2-4	-
CATSRDPTGQETQYF	TGTGCCACCAGCAGAGATCCCACGGGACAAGAGACCCAGTACTTC	-	TRBV15	TRBJ2-5	-
CASSLKAASRLGETQYF	TGTGCCAGCAGCTTAAAAGCAGCCTCCCGCCTCGGAGAGACCCAGTACTTC	-	TRBV11-3	TRBJ2-5	-
CASSLLQALGETQYF	TGTGCCAGCAGCTTACTCCAGGCCCTCGGGGAGACCCAGTACTTC	once	TRBV7-9	TRBJ2-5	-
CASSLFRDKNTEAFF	TGTGCCAGCTCACTATTCCGGGACAAGAACACTGAAGCTTTCTTT	-	TRBV18	TRBJ1-1	-
CASAGRKPSTGNTIYF	TGTGCCAGTGCGGGCCGAAAACCCTCTACTGGAAACACCATATATTTT	few	TRBV19	TRBJ1-3	-
CASSLALLAGLIDEQFF	TGTGCCAGCAGCTTAGCGCTGCTAGCGGGGTTGATTGATGAGCAGTTCTTC	-	TRBV7-2	TRBJ2-1	TRBD2
CASSSGPNTGELFF	TGCGCCAGCAGCTCAGGGCCCAACACCGGGGAGCTGTTTTTT	-	TRBV5-1	TRBJ2-2	-
CASSQTSGGLTDTQYF	TGTGCCAGCAGCCAGACTAGCGGGGGCCTCACAGATACGCAGTATTTT	-	TRBV7-6	TRBJ2-3	TRBD2
CAWRSEGITDTQYF	TGTGCCTGGAGAAGTGAAGGGATCACAGATACGCAGTATTTT	-	TRBV30	TRBJ2-3	-
CASSSTGSFTDTQYF	TGTGCCAGCAGCTCCACCGGGAGCTTCACAGATACGCAGTATTTT	-	TRBV7-3	TRBJ2-3	-
CASSIEGTGNYGYTF	TGTGCCAGTAGTATAGAGGGGACAGGGAACTATGGCTACACCTTC	-	TRBV19	TRBJ1-2	TRBD1
CASSLKASGGRGELFF	TGTGCCAGCAGTTTAAAGGCTAGCGGGGGCCGAGGGGAGCTGTTTTTT	-	TRBV27	TRBJ2-2	TRBD2
CASSSDGTSYEQYF	TGCGCCAGCAGCTCCGACGGAACTAGCTACGAGCAGTACTTC	-	TRBV5-1	TRBJ2-7	-
CASSSSGSTDTQYF	TGTGCTAGCAGCTCTAGCGGATCCACAGATACGCAGTATTTT	-	TRBV7-7	TRBJ2-3	TRBD2
CASSRTGGLETQYF	TGTGCCAGCAGTCGGACAGGGGGTTTAGAGACCCAGTACTTC	-	TRBV6-6	TRBJ2-5	TRBD1
CATSRGGPSYEQYF	TGTGCCACCAGCAGGGGCGGACCCTCATACGAGCAGTACTTC	-	TRBV15	TRBJ2-7	-
CASRHSRGTEAFF	TGTGCCAGCCGGCATAGTCGAGGCACTGAAGCTTTCTTT	-	TRBV28	TRBJ1-1	-
CASRHAGGIHGYTF	TGTGCCAGTAGGCATGCCGGGGGGATCCATGGCTACACCTTC	few	TRBV19	TRBJ1-2	-
CASSLDMANYGYTF	TGTGCCAGCAGCTTAGATATGGCTAACTATGGCTACACCTTC	-	TRBV11-2	TRBJ1-2	-
CASSLGTGETKNIQYF	TGCGCCAGCAGCTTGGGTACGGGAGAGACCAAAAACATTCAGTACTTC	-	TRBV5-1	TRBJ2-4	-
CASSRQGGVNNEQFF	TGTGCCAGCAGCCGACAGGGTGGAGTTAACAATGAGCAGTTCTTC	-	TRBV9	TRBJ2-1	TRBD1
CASSQGTGHSPLHF	TGCGCCAGCAGCCAAGGGACAGGGCATTCACCCCTCCACTTT	once	TRBV4-3	TRBJ1-6	TRBD1
CASTGRAGETQYF	TGTGCCAGCACCGGTCGTGCGGGTGAGACCCAGTACTTC	-	TRBV7-8	TRBJ2-5	-
CASSQDLGGRGDGYTF	TGCGCCAGCAGCCAAGATCTGGGGGGGCGCGGTGACGGCTACACCTTC	-	TRBV4-1	TRBJ1-2	-
CASRSSGLAGGPRQFF	TGTGCCAGCAGATCCTCAGGACTAGCGGGGGGGCCTCGGCAGTTCTTC	once	TRBV27	TRBJ2-1	TRBD2
CASSQPQGREEQFF	TGCGCCAGCAGCCAGCCGCAGGGACGGGAGGAGCAGTTCTTC	few	TRBV4-1	TRBJ2-1	-
CASLVGGAGETQYF	TGTGCCAGTCTGGTCGGGGGGGCTGGAGAGACCCAGTACTTC	-	TRBV2	TRBJ2-5	TRBD2
CASSMGTRNSPLHF	TGTGCCAGTAGTATGGGAACCAGAAATTCACCCCTCCACTTT	-	TRBV19	TRBJ1-6	-
CASSQDWGTNYGYTF	TGCGCCAGCAGCCAAGATTGGGGAACTAACTATGGCTACACCTTC	-	TRBV4-1	TRBJ1-2	-
CASSKGQWGAGEQFF	TGTGCTAGCAGCAAGGGACAGTGGGGGGCAGGTGAGCAGTTCTTC	-	TRBV7-7	TRBJ2-1	-
CASSMRQGDYTF	TGTGCCAGTAGTATGCGACAGGGAGACTACACCTTC	-	TRBV19	TRBJ1-2	TRBD1
CASSYRGGNEQFF	TGCGCCAGCAGTTACCGAGGGGGGAATGAGCAGTTCTTC	-	TRBV10-1	TRBJ2-1	-
CASSSGGGPYEQYF	TGTGCCAGCAGCTCTGGGGGAGGCCCCTACGAGCAGTACTTC	-	TRBV11-2	TRBJ2-7	-
CASSSDRVTGELFF	TGTGCCAGCAGCTCCGACAGGGTAACCGGGGAGCTGTTTTTT	-	TRBV11-3	TRBJ2-2	TRBD1
CASRQGADTQYF	TGTGCCAGCAGACAGGGGGCGGATACGCAGTATTTT	few	TRBV2	TRBJ2-3	TRBD1
CASSEIGTVPYF	TGTGCCAGCAGTGAAATAGGGACAGTCCCGTACTTC	-	TRBV6-1	TRBJ2-7	TRBD1
CASSLWTRGKDTQYF	TGTGCCAGCAGCCTTTGGACTAGGGGTAAGGATACGCAGTATTTT	-	TRBV27	TRBJ2-3	TRBD2
CASSLGNYNEQFF	TGCGCCAGCAGCTTGGGAAACTACAATGAGCAGTTCTTC	-	TRBV5-1	TRBJ2-1	-
CASSLGTPSLSYEQYF	TGTGCCAGCTCACTCGGGACTCCCAGCCTCTCCTACGAGCAGTACTTC	-	TRBV18	TRBJ2-7	-
CASSDGGRSTGELFF	TGTGCCAGCAGCGACGGGGGCCGCAGCACCGGGGAGCTGTTTTTT	-	TRBV6-6	TRBJ2-2	-
CATRRADENEKLFF	TGTGCCACGAGGAGGGCAGATGAAAATGAAAAACTGTTTTTT	-	TRBV10-3	TRBJ1-4	-
CASSLTASGYNEQFF	TGTGCCAGCAGCTTGACAGCGTCCGGCTACAATGAGCAGTTCTTC	-	TRBV11-3	TRBJ2-1	-
CASSSWAGQGNTGELFF	TGTGCCAGTAGTAGTTGGGCAGGGCAGGGAAACACCGGGGAGCTGTTTTTT	-	TRBV19	TRBJ2-2	-
CASRTTSGGARF	TGTGCCAGCAGGACGACGAGCGGGGGAGCACGGTTC	-	TRBV2	TRBJ2-7	TRBD2
CASSTRHKQETQYF	TGTGCCAGCAGCACCCGACATAAGCAAGAGACCCAGTACTTC	-	TRBV11-1	TRBJ2-5	-
CASGLQLAEKLFF	TGTGCTAGTGGTTTGCAGTTGGCGGAAAAACTGTTTTTT	-	TRBV12-5	TRBJ1-4	-
CASSFTPGNTIYF	TGTGCCAGTAGCTTCACACCTGGAAACACCATATATTTT	-	TRBV19	TRBJ1-3	-
CAGGQKNTEAFF	TGTGCCGGCGGACAGAAGAACACTGAAGCTTTCTTT	-	TRBV30	TRBJ1-1	-
CAWSRDRDSPLHF	TGTGCCTGGAGTAGGGACAGGGATTCACCCCTCCACTTT	-	TRBV30	TRBJ1-6	TRBD1
CASSEYRGARTSTDTQYF	TGTGCCAGCAGTGAATATAGGGGGGCTCGGACTAGCACAGATACGCAGTATTTT	-	TRBV25-1	TRBJ2-3	-